A selection of T cell receptor beta chains follows, all from one sample in a study of a mutant IDH1 vaccine in newly diagnosed glioma. Their specific antigens are unknown. Assay used: immunoSEQ multiplex PCR; TCRdb lists only in-frame clones, some missing. The sample contains around 78,000 clones, roughly nine tenths of which appear only once. The specimen was PBMCs, collected from a glioma patient whose treatment included an IDH1 peptide vaccine. The receptors were sampled from a woman aged 45 to 65 with glioma. CDR3s leave out the opening cysteine and the closing phenylalanine or tryptophan.

>12|TRBJ1-2|TRBV27
ASSLRTGYYGYT
>12|TRBJ1-1|TRBV15
ATSRDQEGTEAF
>11|TRBJ2-7|TRBV6-1
ASSEDRPYEQY
>13|TRBJ1-1|TRBV18
ASSVATQGNTEAF
>12|TRBJ1-1|TRBV14
ASSPMDGGTEAF
>12|TRBJ2-1|TRBV10-2
ASSESTRGTGQF
>12|TRBJ2-7|TRBV11-2
ASSPLGQSYEQY
>10|TRBJ2-4|TRBV6-1
ASSESKNIQY
>13|TRBJ2-6|TRBV10-3
AISESSSGANVLT
>14|TRBJ2-3|TRBV6-6
ASSTGSSGSIDTQY
>11|TRBJ1-1|TRBV7-6
ASSLSSGTEAF
>11|TRBJ1-1|TRBV15
ATSRDMGKRAF
>12|TRBJ1-1|TRBV7-6
ASSLARTGGRAF